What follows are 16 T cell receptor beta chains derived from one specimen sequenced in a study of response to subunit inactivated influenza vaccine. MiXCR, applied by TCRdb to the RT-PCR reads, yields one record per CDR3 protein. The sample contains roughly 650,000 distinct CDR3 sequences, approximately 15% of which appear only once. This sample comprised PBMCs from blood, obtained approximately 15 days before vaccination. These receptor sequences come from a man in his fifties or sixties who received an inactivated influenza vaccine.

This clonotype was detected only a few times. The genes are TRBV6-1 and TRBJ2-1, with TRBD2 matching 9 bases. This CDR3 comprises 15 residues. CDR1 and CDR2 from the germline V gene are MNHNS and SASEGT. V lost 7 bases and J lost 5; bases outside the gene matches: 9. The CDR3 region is CASTKSGGPNNEQFF. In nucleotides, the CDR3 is TGTGCCAGCACCAAAAGCGGGGGGCCCAACAATGAGCAGTTCTTC.

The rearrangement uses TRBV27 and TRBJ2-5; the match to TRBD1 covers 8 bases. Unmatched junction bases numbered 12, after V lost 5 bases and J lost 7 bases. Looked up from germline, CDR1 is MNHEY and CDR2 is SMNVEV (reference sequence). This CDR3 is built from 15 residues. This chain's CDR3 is CASSPAGDRKGTQYF. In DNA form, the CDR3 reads TGTGCCAGCAGTCCTGCCGGGGACAGGAAGGGGACCCAGTACTTC.

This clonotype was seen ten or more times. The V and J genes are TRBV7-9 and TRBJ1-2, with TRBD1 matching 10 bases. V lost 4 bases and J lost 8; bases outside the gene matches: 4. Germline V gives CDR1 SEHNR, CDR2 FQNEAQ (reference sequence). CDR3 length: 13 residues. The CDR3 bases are TGTGCCAGCAGCTGGGACAGGGGAGGCGGCTACACCTTC. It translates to CASSWDRGGGYTF.

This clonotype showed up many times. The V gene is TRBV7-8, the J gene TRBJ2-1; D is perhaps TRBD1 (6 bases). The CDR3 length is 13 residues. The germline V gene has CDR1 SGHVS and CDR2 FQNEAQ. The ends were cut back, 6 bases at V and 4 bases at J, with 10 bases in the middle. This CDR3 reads CASSSGQYNEQFF. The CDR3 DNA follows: TGTGCCAGCAGTTCTGGACAGTACAATGAGCAGTTCTTC.

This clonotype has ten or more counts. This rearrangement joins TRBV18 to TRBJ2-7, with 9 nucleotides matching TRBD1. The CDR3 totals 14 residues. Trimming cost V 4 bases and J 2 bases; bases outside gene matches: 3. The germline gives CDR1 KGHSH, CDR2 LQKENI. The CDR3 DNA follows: TGTGCCAGCTCACGGGGGACAGGGACCTACGAGCAGTACTTC. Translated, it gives CASSRGTGTYEQYF.

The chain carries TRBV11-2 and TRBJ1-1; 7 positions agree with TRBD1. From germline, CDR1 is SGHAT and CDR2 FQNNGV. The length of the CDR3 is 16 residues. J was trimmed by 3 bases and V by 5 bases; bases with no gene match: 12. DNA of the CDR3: TGTGCCAGCAGCCCCGGTGACAGGGTCAGGCACACTGAAGCTTTCTTT. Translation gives CASSPGDRVRHTEAFF.

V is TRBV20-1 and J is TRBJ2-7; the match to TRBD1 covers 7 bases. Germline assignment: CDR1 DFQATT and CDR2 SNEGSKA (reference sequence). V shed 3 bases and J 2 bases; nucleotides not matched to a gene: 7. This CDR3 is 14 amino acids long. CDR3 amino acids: CSARGRGYPYEQYF. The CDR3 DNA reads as TGCAGTGCTAGGGGCAGGGGGTATCCCTACGAGCAGTACTTC.

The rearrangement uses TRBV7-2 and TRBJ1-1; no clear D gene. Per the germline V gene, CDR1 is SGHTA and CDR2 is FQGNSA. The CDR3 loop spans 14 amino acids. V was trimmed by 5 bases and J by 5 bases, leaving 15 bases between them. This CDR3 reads CASSRREPGTEAFF. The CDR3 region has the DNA TGTGCCAGCAGCCGAAGGGAGCCGGGGACTGAAGCTTTCTTT. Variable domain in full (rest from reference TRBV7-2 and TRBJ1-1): GAGVSQSPSNKVTEKGKDVELRCDPISGHTALYWYRQSLGQGLEFLIYFQGNSAPDKSGLPSDRFSAERTGGSVSTLTIQRTQQEDSAVYLCASSRREPGTEAFFGQGTRLTVV.

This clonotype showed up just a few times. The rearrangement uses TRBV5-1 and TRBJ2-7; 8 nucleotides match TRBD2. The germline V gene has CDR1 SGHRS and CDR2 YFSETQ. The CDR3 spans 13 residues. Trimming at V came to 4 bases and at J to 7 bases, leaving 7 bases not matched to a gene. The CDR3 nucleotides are TGCGCCAGCAGCCGGGAGGGACCGGGGGAGCAGTACTTC. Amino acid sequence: CASSREGPGEQYF.

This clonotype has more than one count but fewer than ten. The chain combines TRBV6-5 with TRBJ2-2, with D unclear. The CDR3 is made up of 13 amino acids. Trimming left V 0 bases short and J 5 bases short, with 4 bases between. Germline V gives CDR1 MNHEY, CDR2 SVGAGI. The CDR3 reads CASSYSITGELFF. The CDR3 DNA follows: TGTGCCAGCAGTTACTCGATTACCGGGGAGCTGTTTTTT.

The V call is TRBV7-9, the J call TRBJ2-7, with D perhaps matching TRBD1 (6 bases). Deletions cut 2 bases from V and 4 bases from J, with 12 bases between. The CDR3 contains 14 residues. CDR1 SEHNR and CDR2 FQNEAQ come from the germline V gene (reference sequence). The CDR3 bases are TGTGCCAGCAGCTTAAGGGGGTTCGGTTACGAGCAGTACTTC. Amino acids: CASSLRGFGYEQYF. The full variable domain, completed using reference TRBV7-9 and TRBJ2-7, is DTGVSQNPRHKITKRGQNVTFRCDPISEHNRLYWYRQTLGQGPEFLTYFQNEAQLEKSRLLSDRFSAERPKGSFSTLEIQRTEQGDSAMYLCASSLRGFGYEQYFGPGTRLTVT.

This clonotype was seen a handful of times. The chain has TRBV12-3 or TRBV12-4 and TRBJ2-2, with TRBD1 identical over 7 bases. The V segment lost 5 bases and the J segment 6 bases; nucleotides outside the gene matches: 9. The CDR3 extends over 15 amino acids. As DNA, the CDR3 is TGTGCCAGCAGTCTCGACAGGGCGGTATCCGGGGAGCTGTTTTTT. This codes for CASSLDRAVSGELFF.

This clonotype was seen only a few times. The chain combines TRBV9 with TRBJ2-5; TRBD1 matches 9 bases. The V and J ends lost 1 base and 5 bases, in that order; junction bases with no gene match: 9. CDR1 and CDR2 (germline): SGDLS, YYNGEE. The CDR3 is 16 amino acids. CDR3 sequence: CASSVSGGQGGETQYF. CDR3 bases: TGTGCCAGCAGCGTAAGTGGGGGACAGGGAGGCGAGACCCAGTACTTC.

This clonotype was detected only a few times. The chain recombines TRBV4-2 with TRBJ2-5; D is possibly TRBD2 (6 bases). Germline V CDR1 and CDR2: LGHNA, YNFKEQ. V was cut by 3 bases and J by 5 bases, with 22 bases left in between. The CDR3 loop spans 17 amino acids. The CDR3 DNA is TGTGCCAGCAGCCAGGCCGGCCGACTAGACGAGGGTGAGACCCAGTACTTC. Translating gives CASSQAGRLDEGETQYF.

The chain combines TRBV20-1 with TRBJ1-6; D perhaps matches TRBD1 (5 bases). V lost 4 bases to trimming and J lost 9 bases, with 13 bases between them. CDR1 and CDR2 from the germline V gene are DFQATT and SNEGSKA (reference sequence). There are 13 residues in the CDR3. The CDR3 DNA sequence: TGCAGTGCTACCAGGGATTCTGTTTCACCCCTCCACTTT. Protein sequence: CSATRDSVSPLHF.

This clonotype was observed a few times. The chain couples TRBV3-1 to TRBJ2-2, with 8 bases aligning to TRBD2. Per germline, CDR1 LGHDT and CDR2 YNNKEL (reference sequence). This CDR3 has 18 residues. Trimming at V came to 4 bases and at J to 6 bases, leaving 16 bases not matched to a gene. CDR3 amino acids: CASSLIGTSGSRAGELFF. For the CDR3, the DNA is TGTGCCAGCAGCCTGATCGGGACCAGCGGGAGTCGAGCCGGGGAGCTGTTTTTT.